Following are 31 T cell receptor beta chains from one sample sequenced in a study of T cell responses to AZD1222 COVID-19 vaccine. Sequencing was performed with immunoSEQ multiplex PCR; in TCRdb, only in-frame clones are kept and a portion is missing. The sample lists 95,000 to 150,000 clones, 80% to 90% occurring once. The material was peripheral blood, obtained on day 0 of AZD1222 vaccination. These receptors were taken from an adult in good health.

This chain joins TRBV23-1 and TRBJ1-5, with D hard to call. TRBV23-1 qualifies as an ORF whose function is uncertain. V shed 2 bases and J shed 2 bases, with 10 bases lying between them. This CDR3 is built from 15 residues. Here the CDR3 DNA reads TGCGCCAGCAGTCAACGGACGGTGCGCAATCAGCCCCAGCATTTT. It is translated as CASSQRTVRNQPQHF.

The chain employs TRBV27 and TRBJ2-7, with 7 bases identical to TRBD2. With V trimmed by 1 base and J by 4 bases, 16 bases remained unmatched. The length of the CDR3 is 18 residues. Germline V CDR1 and CDR2: MNHEY, SMNVEV (reference sequence). CDR3 DNA sequence: TGTGCCAGCAGTTTATTTGCGGGGAGCGGGACGAGAGGATACGAGCAGTACTTC. Translated, it gives CASSLFAGSGTRGYEQYF.

The rearrangement links TRBV3-1 (or the pseudogene TRBV3-2) to TRBJ1-4, with a tentative D call TRBD1 (5 bases). The CDR3 has 15 amino acids. Germline V gene sequence: CDR1 LGHDT, CDR2 YNNKEL (reference sequence). The ends were cut back, 5 bases at V and 5 bases at J, with 15 bases in the middle. The CDR3 sequence: CASSGLGVANEKLFF. In DNA form, the CDR3 reads TGTGCCAGCAGCGGCTTAGGGGTAGCAAATGAAAAACTGTTTTTT.

The V call is TRBV27, the J call TRBJ2-7, with 10 bases matching TRBD1. The CDR3 loop spans 17 amino acids. Germline lookup yields CDR1 MNHEY and CDR2 SMNVEV (reference sequence). Trimming removed 7 bases from V and 0 bases from J; junction bases left unmatched: 12. The DNA for the CDR3 is TGTGCCAGCACAATTAGATTGGACAGGGGGAGCTCCTACGAGCAGTACTTC. Amino acids: CASTIRLDRGSSYEQYF.

The chain couples TRBV5-6 to TRBJ2-7; 7 bases fit TRBD1. V was pared by 2 bases and J by 1 base, with 3 bases of the junction left unmatched. Germline CDR1 is SGHDT and CDR2 is YYEEEE. The CDR3 is 14 residues long. The CDR3 is CASSFGQDSYEQYF. CDR3 bases: TGTGCCAGCAGCTTTGGACAGGATTCCTACGAGCAGTACTTC.

This chain joins TRBV5-1 and TRBJ1-5, with a weak D call TRBD1 (6 bases). Germline V gene data show CDR1 as SGHRS and CDR2 as YFSETQ. V was clipped by 0 bases and J by 0 bases, with 10 bases between them. There are 16 residues in the CDR3. CDR3 DNA sequence: TGCGCCAGCAGCTTGGAGGGGGGAAATAGCAATCAGCCCCAGCATTTT. It yields the protein CASSLEGGNSNQPQHF.

The chain employs TRBV3-1 (or the pseudogene TRBV3-2) and TRBJ1-1, with D tentatively TRBD1 (5 bases). V was cut by 3 bases and J by 6 bases, with 17 bases left in between. Germline loops: CDR1 LGHDT, CDR2 YNNKEL (reference sequence). This CDR3 spans 15 amino acids. CDR3 DNA sequence: TGTGCCAGCAGCCATCACCAGTCTGGAGGGGCTGAAGCTTTCTTT. It codes for CASSHHQSGGAEAFF.

The rearrangement links TRBV18 to TRBJ2-3, with D hard to call. CDR1 and CDR2 from the germline V gene are KGHSH and LQKENI. This CDR3 contains 12 residues. V lost 6 bases and J lost 4, with 8 bases in between. The CDR3 bases are TGTGCCAGCTCCCGCCTACCAGATACGCAGTATTTT. Its protein is CASSRLPDTQYF. Filled out from reference TRBV18 and TRBJ2-3, the complete variable domain reads NAGVMQNPRHLVRRRGQEARLRCSPMKGHSHVYWYRQLPEEGLKFMVYLQKENIIDESGMPKERFSAEFPKEGPSILRIQQVVRGDSAAYFCASSRLPDTQYFGPGTRLTVL.

The chain carries TRBV25-1 and TRBJ1-1; 8 bases fit TRBD1. The CDR3 totals 18 residues. V shed 7 bases and J 3 bases; nucleotides not matched to a gene: 19. The V gene's germline CDR1 is MGHDK and CDR2 SYGVNS. The CDR3 spells CASNNNPGQAGLDTEAFF. The CDR3 DNA follows: TGTGCCAGCAACAACAATCCGGGACAGGCGGGTTTAGACACTGAAGCTTTCTTT.

J is TRBJ2-7 and V is TRBV29-1, with a weak D call TRBD1 (6 bases). Between the trimmed V and J ends, which lost 0 bases and 1 base, there was a span of 7 bases. The CDR3 consists of 13 residues. Germline CDR1 and CDR2: SQVTM and ANQGSEA. The CDR3 sequence is CSVEEGTSYEQYF. CDR3 nucleotide sequence: TGCAGCGTTGAAGAGGGGACATCCTACGAGCAGTACTTC.

The chain links TRBV4-2 to TRBJ2-7; D gene uncertain. This CDR3 is 13 amino acids long. CDR1 and CDR2 (germline): LGHNA, YNFKEQ. Trimming removed 2 bases at V and 6 bases at J, with 11 bases between. CDR3 residues: CASSQRYTGEQYF. CDR3 coding DNA: TGTGCCAGCAGCCAACGTTACACCGGCGAGCAGTACTTC.

In nucleotides, the CDR3 is TGTGCCAGCAGACGACTCGGGGGCAACTACGAGCAGTACTTC. It codes for CASRRLGGNYEQYF. The V gene is TRBV7-8, the J gene TRBJ2-7, with D possibly called TRBD1 or TRBD2 (6 bases each). Germline CDR1 and CDR2: SGHVS and FQNEAQ. The germline V and J ends were trimmed by 6 bases and 3 bases, with 15 bases remaining between them. The CDR3 extends over 14 amino acids.

Comments on this clone: In the same sample, other DNA sequences code for this CDR3. The CDR3 loop reads CASSRITYEQYF. CDR3 in DNA: TGTGCCAGCAGCCGGATAACCTACGAGCAGTACTTC. The chain recombines TRBV7-9 with TRBJ2-7; no reliable D call. Trimming cost V 5 bases and J 2 bases, with 7 bases left between them. Germline loops: CDR1 SEHNR, CDR2 FQNEAQ (reference sequence). The CDR3 runs to 12 residues.

The chain joins TRBV9 to TRBJ1-2; D unclear. The V end was cut by 3 bases, the J end by 0 bases, with 15 bases between. The CDR3 spans 16 residues. Germline V gene data show CDR1 as SGDLS and CDR2 as YYNGEE. The chain's CDR3 is CASSAPGRIANYGYTF. For the CDR3, the DNA is TGTGCCAGCAGCGCTCCTGGACGGATAGCTAACTATGGCTACACCTTC.

There are a few counts of this clone. The chain has TRBV21-1 and TRBJ1-6; TRBD1 is the table's D call and was not checked against the DNA. TRBV21-1 is a documented pseudogene. The CDR3 is 14 amino acids. DNA of the CDR3: TGTGCCAGCAGGTCCCCACCACAGGGGGAGACCCTCCACTTT. Protein sequence: CASRSPPQGETLHF.

The chain links TRBV5-1 to TRBJ2-3; TRBD2 aligns across 7 bases. Germline lookup yields CDR1 SGHRS and CDR2 YFSETQ. V was pared by 4 bases and J by 1 base, with 6 bases of the junction left unmatched. This CDR3 has 15 residues. CDR3 in DNA: TGCGCCAGCAGCGACCCTAGCGGCCGCACAGATACGCAGTATTTT. Translation gives CASSDPSGRTDTQYF.

The chain is built from TRBV7-2 and TRBJ1-1; 7 positions agree with TRBD1. CDR1 and CDR2 (germline): SGHTA, FQGNSA. The ends lost 8 bases at V and 2 bases at J; junction bases unmatched: 8. The CDR3 totals 14 residues. Here the CDR3 reads CASSSWDRNTEAFF. CDR3 sequence (DNA): TGTGCCAGCTCCTCCTGGGACAGAAACACTGAAGCTTTCTTT.

This clone showed up just once. The chain is built from TRBV5-1 and TRBJ1-6; D ambiguous. This CDR3 spans 13 amino acids. V was pared by 0 bases and J by 7 bases, with 5 bases between. CDR1 is SGHRS and CDR2 is YFSETQ in the germline V gene. Here the CDR3 reads CASSLEKNSPLHF. The DNA for the CDR3 is TGCGCCAGCAGCTTGGAGAAGAATTCACCCCTCCACTTT.

V is TRBV6-1 and J is TRBJ1-1, with 9 bases fitting TRBD1. The CDR3 consists of 15 residues. In germline, CDR1 is MNHNS, CDR2 SASEGT. J gave up 1 base and V 1 base, and 1 base lay outside the gene matches. The CDR3, as DNA: TGTGCCAGCAGTGAAGGGACAGGGGCGAACACTGAAGCTTTCTTT. This translates into CASSEGTGANTEAFF.

A single count supports this clone. This chain uses TRBV28 with TRBJ2-7; D possibly corresponds to TRBD2 (6 bases). Germline CDR1 is MDHEN and CDR2 is SYDVKM. The V and J ends lost 2 bases and 0 bases respectively, with 11 bases between them. The CDR3 extends over 15 amino acids. DNA of the CDR3: TGTGCCAGCAGTTTACACCGTAGCGGCTCCTACGAGCAGTACTTC. Its protein product is CASSLHRSGSYEQYF.

The chain couples TRBV7-6 to TRBJ2-3, with D possibly TRBD2 on 5 matching bases. The CDR3 spans 15 residues. V shed 3 bases and J shed 2 bases, with 12 bases lying between them. The germline CDR1 and CDR2 sequences are SGHVS and FNYEAQ. The CDR3 sequence is CASSFGRGLTDTQYF. CDR3 bases: TGTGCCAGCAGCTTTGGGAGAGGTCTCACAGATACGCAGTATTTT.

V gene TRBV7-3 combines with J gene TRBJ1-3; a possible D gene is TRBD1 (5 bases). CDR3 length: 14 amino acids. The V and J ends lost 4 bases and 3 bases respectively, with 10 bases between them. Germline-derived CDR1 and CDR2 are SGHTA and FQGTGA. CDR3 bases: TGTGCCAGCAGCTCGGACATCTATGGAAACACCATATATTTT. Translated, it gives CASSSDIYGNTIYF.

The chain combines TRBV5-1 with TRBJ2-2; 7 nucleotides match TRBD2. J lost 2 bases, V lost 2 bases, and 9 bases had no gene match. This CDR3 region has 17 residues. From germline, CDR1 is SGHRS and CDR2 YFSETQ. In DNA, the CDR3 is TGCGCCAGCAGCTTAACGACGGGAGGACTTAACACCGGGGAGCTGTTTTTT. It yields the protein CASSLTTGGLNTGELFF.

This clone was counted only a few times. This chain joins TRBV10-3 and TRBJ1-2, with 9 bases that match TRBD1. The V segment lost 7 bases and the J segment 5 bases; nucleotides outside the gene matches: 5. Germline values: CDR1 ENHRY, CDR2 SYGVKD. This CDR3 has 13 amino acids. The CDR3 bases are TGTGCCATCACCGAGGGACAGGGATATGGCTACACCTTC. This gives the protein CAITEGQGYGYTF.

This chain joins TRBV7-9 and TRBJ1-2; tentatively, D is TRBD1 (6 bases). The V gene lost 1 base and the J gene lost 6 bases, with 15 bases spanning the gap. The germline V gene has CDR1 SEHNR and CDR2 FQNEAQ (reference sequence). The CDR3 has 15 amino acids. Here the CDR3 DNA reads TGTGCCAGCAGCTTAGGATACAGGGTGGTGGATGGCTACACCTTC. Translating gives CASSLGYRVVDGYTF.

This clone was observed a handful of times. The CDR3 loop reads CASSLHYTGELFF. The CDR3, as DNA: TGTGCCAGCAGCCTCCACTACACCGGGGAGCTGTTTTTT. This chain links TRBV9 with TRBJ2-2; D remains unclear. From germline, CDR1 is SGDLS and CDR2 YYNGEE. With 4 bases removed from V and 3 bases from J, the gap between germline ends came to 7 bases. The CDR3 has 13 amino acids.

The CDR3 region has the DNA TGTGCCAGCAGTGAAGGGGAGGCAGGGAATGAGCAGTTCTTC. The encoded protein is CASSEGEAGNEQFF. The V and J genes are TRBV6-1 and TRBJ2-1; D perhaps matches TRBD2 (6 bases). Germline V CDR1 and CDR2: MNHNS, SASEGT. CDR3 length: 14 amino acids. Trimming took off 1 base at V and 7 bases at J, with 11 bases between the two ends.

This sequence joins TRBV4-2 and TRBJ1-2; D is perhaps TRBD1 (6 bases). From germline, CDR1 is LGHNA and CDR2 YNFKEQ. V was pared by 0 bases and J by 5 bases, with 16 bases between. This CDR3 comprises 16 residues. The CDR3 DNA reads as TGTGCCAGCAGCCAAGACCCCGGGGGCGGGGGTTATGGCTACACCTTC. It translates to CASSQDPGGGGYGYTF.

This clone has at least ten counts. This sequence joins TRBV19 and TRBJ2-3; the D gene could be TRBD1 or TRBD2 (6 bases each). CDR3 size: 16 residues. Germline lookup yields CDR1 LNHDA and CDR2 SQIVND (reference sequence). V lost 6 bases, J lost 2 bases, and 18 bases lay in between. CDR3 sequence reads: CASSGGPSLLTDTQYF. The CDR3 nucleotides read TGTGCCAGTAGCGGGGGCCCTTCCCTACTCACAGATACGCAGTATTTT.

The chain couples TRBV11-2 to TRBJ2-1, with D uncertain. This CDR3 has 12 amino acids. CDR1 and CDR2 (germline): SGHAT, FQNNGV. The ends were cut back, 4 bases at V and 4 bases at J, with 5 bases in the middle. CDR3 coding DNA: TGTGCCAGCAGCTCACAGTACAATGAGCAGTTCTTC. It specifies CASSSQYNEQFF. The full variable domain, rest sourced from reference TRBV11-2 and TRBJ2-1, is EAGVAQSPRYKIIEKRQSVAFWCNPISGHATLYWYQQILGQGPKLLIQFQNNGVVDDSQLPKDRFSAERLKGVDSTLKIQPAKLEDSAVYLCASSSQYNEQFFGPGTRLTVL.

CDR3 sequence (DNA): TGTGCCAGCAGCTTGGGGGTGGCGATGAACACTGAAGCTTTCTTT. Protein: CASSLGVAMNTEAFF. The chain carries TRBV5-6 and TRBJ1-1; no reliable D call. This CDR3 region has 15 residues. Trimming left V 0 bases short and J 0 bases short, with 9 bases between. The germline CDR1 and CDR2 sequences are SGHDT and YYEEEE.